Listed below are T cell receptor beta chains from one sample, sequenced in a study of T-cell reconstitution after alpha-beta-depleted transplantation in children. TCRdb ran MiXCR on the PCR reads and lists one entry per CDR3 protein. The sample has under 35,000 distinct CDR3 sequences; roughly 6.3% are singletons. This sample comprised PBMCs, mostly from graft donor cells, obtained 180 days after TCRalphabeta/CD19-depleted stem cell transplant. These receptors all come from a male patient younger than 18 who had a stem cell transplant for acute myeloid leukemia, so the T cells may come from the graft donor. Each CDR3 is given with its conserved first and last residue. D genes are given only for firm matches. The listing skips clone size in some rows; elsewhere it reads once, few, many or a size class.

clone_size,v_call,j_call,d_call,cdr3_aa,cdr3_nt
many,TRBV7-6,TRBJ1-3,TRBD1,CASSASPGGSGNTIYF,TGTGCCAGCAGCGCCTCTCCAGGGGGCTCTGGAAACACCATATATTTT
many,TRBV20-1,TRBJ2-7,TRBD1,CSATSRDRFSYEQYF,TGCAGTGCTACCTCCCGGGACAGGTTTTCCTACGAGCAGTACTTC
many,TRBV28,TRBJ1-6,.,CATHATPDRNSPLHF,TGTGCCACCCATGCCACCCCCGACAGGAATTCACCCCTCCACTTT
many,TRBV20-1,TRBJ2-7,.,CSPTSISYEQYF,TGCAGTCCGACTAGTATCTCCTACGAGCAGTACTTC
many,TRBV5-1,TRBJ2-3,TRBD2,CASSDGLAGEAQYF,TGCGCCAGCAGCGATGGACTAGCGGGGGAGGCGCAGTATTTT
many,TRBV28,TRBJ2-3,.,CASSFGSGLTDTQYF,TGTGCCAGCAGTTTCGGGTCGGGGCTCACAGATACGCAGTATTTT
many,TRBV20-1,TRBJ2-2,.,CSAPGRGNTGELFF,TGCAGTGCTCCTGGGAGAGGAAACACCGGGGAGCTGTTTTTT
many,TRBV7-2,TRBJ2-7,.,CASSLDLQSTYEQYF,TGTGCCAGCAGCTTAGATCTCCAATCCACCTACGAGCAGTACTTC
many,TRBV10-3,TRBJ1-1,TRBD1,CAISEFRDRGTEAFF,TGTGCCATCAGTGAGTTCCGGGACAGGGGCACTGAAGCTTTCTTT
many,TRBV19,TRBJ2-3,.,CASSMRDTQYF,TGTGCCAGTAGTATGAGGGATACGCAGTATTTT
many,TRBV5-1,TRBJ2-7,.,CASSEQGSSYEQYF,TGCGCCAGCAGCGAACAGGGCAGCTCCTACGAGCAGTACTTC
many,TRBV6-5,TRBJ2-6,.,CASSYSYGANVLTF,TGTGCCAGCAGTTACTCATACGGGGCCAACGTCCTGACTTTC
many,TRBV3-1,TRBJ2-2,.,CASSQGEVNTGELFF,TGTGCCAGCAGCCAAGGGGAGGTGAACACCGGGGAGCTGTTTTTT
many,TRBV6-2/TRBV6-3,TRBJ2-1,TRBD1,CASSYRTGGRGQFF,TGTGCCAGCAGTTACCGGACAGGGGGCCGGGGGCAGTTCTTC
.,TRBV3-1,TRBJ2-1,.,CASCRAGGAPYNEQFF,TGTGCCTCCTGCCGGGCCGGAGGGGCCCCCTACAATGAGCAGTTCTTC
many,TRBV6-5,TRBJ2-1,.,CASSISSSYNEQFF,TGTGCCAGCAGCATCTCGAGCTCCTACAATGAGCAGTTCTTC
many,TRBV11-2,TRBJ2-5,.,CASSLRALRSSQYF,TGTGCCAGCAGCCTTAGGGCCCTGAGGAGTTCCCAGTACTTC
many,TRBV7-9,TRBJ1-2,.,CASSLVAGPGLGYGYTF,TGTGCCAGCAGCCTAGTGGCGGGTCCCGGGCTGGGCTATGGCTACACCTTC
medium-sized,TRBV20-1,TRBJ2-7,TRBD2,CSATSLGTSGYEQYF,TGCAGTGCTACTTCCCTGGGGACTAGCGGCTACGAGCAGTACTTC
medium-sized,TRBV5-1,TRBJ1-6,.,CASSLLQDTNSPLHF,TGCGCCAGCAGCTTGTTGCAGGATACCAATTCACCCCTCCACTTT
many,TRBV28,TRBJ1-2,TRBD1,CASNRDSNYGYTF,TGTGCCAGCAACCGGGACAGCAACTATGGCTACACCTTC
medium-sized,TRBV7-8,TRBJ2-7,.,CASSVTGEQYF,TGTGCCAGCAGCGTTACGGGGGAGCAGTACTTC
many,TRBV6-2/TRBV6-3,TRBJ1-1,.,CASSYSIFGQGRNTEAFF,TGTGCCAGCAGTTACTCGATCTTCGGGCAGGGGCGGAACACTGAAGCTTTCTTT
many,TRBV28,TRBJ2-3,TRBD1,CASSYQGAQYF,TGTGCCAGCAGTTACCAGGGGGCGCAGTATTTT
many,TRBV7-2,TRBJ2-7,TRBD1,CASSVNRGRYEQYF,TGTGCCAGCAGCGTAAACAGGGGGAGGTACGAGCAGTACTTC
many,TRBV6-5,TRBJ1-6,TRBD1,CASTGGIHNSPLHF,TGTGCCAGTACAGGGGGTATCCATAATTCACCCCTCCACTTT
many,TRBV15,TRBJ2-7,.,CATSPRVSGYEQYF,TGTGCCACCAGCCCCAGGGTCTCGGGCTACGAGCAGTACTTC
many,TRBV5-5,TRBJ2-2,TRBD2,CASSSLSGGNTGELFF,TGTGCCAGCAGCTCTCTGAGCGGGGGAAACACCGGGGAGCTGTTTTTT
many,TRBV19,TRBJ2-3,.,CASSVKGGTDTQYF,TGTGCCAGTAGTGTAAAGGGAGGCACAGATACGCAGTATTTT
many,TRBV6-5,TRBJ2-7,TRBD1,CASSYARGQGGTEQYF,TGTGCCAGCAGTTACGCGAGGGGACAGGGAGGGACCGAGCAGTACTTC
many,TRBV3-1,TRBJ1-1,.,CASSQGRSTEAFF,TGTGCCAGCAGCCAAGGAAGGAGCACTGAAGCTTTCTTT
many,TRBV30,TRBJ1-1,TRBD1,CAWSVIWGGTGRREAFF,TGTGCCTGGAGTGTAATATGGGGTGGGACAGGGAGAAGGGAAGCTTTCTTT
few,TRBV6-2/TRBV6-3,TRBJ2-2,TRBD2,CASSETSGQTGELFF,TGTGCCAGCAGTGAGACTAGCGGCCAAACCGGGGAGCTGTTTTTT
many,TRBV5-1,TRBJ2-3,TRBD1,CASSRTGGSTDTQYF,TGCGCCAGCAGCCGGACAGGGGGTAGCACAGATACGCAGTATTTT
many,TRBV12-3/TRBV12-4,TRBJ2-1,TRBD1,CASSQTGGLYNEQFF,TGTGCCAGCAGTCAGACAGGGGGACTGTACAATGAGCAGTTCTTC
many,TRBV5-5,TRBJ1-3,.,CASSLDVHSGNTIYF,TGTGCCAGCAGCTTGGATGTTCACTCTGGAAACACCATATATTTT
many,TRBV5-1,TRBJ2-5,.,CASTHPGLETQYF,TGCGCCAGCACCCACCCAGGGTTGGAGACCCAGTACTTC
medium-sized,TRBV5-1,TRBJ2-7,.,CASSLGTAGSYEQYF,TGCGCCAGCAGCTTGGGGACCGCAGGTTCCTACGAGCAGTACTTC
few,TRBV29-1,TRBJ1-2,TRBD1,CSVSPGTGGRYGYTF,TGCAGCGTTAGTCCCGGGACAGGGGGCCGTTATGGCTACACCTTC
many,TRBV28,TRBJ2-6,.,CASSFGVAGWVESGANVLTF,TGTGCCAGCAGTTTCGGGGTGGCAGGGTGGGTAGAGTCTGGGGCCAACGTCCTGACTTTC
many,TRBV5-6,TRBJ1-1,TRBD1,CASSWTGGGTEAFF,TGTGCCAGCAGCTGGACAGGGGGCGGAACTGAAGCTTTCTTT
.,TRBV19,TRBJ1-6,TRBD1,CASSIQQGANSPLHF,TGTGCCAGTAGTATCCAACAGGGGGCAAATTCACCCCTCCACTTT
many,TRBV9,TRBJ2-2,TRBD2,CASSVTILALGGELFF,TGTGCCAGCAGCGTAACAATACTAGCGCTAGGCGGGGAGCTGTTTTTT
many,TRBV11-3,TRBJ2-2,.,CASSLNTVGGELFF,TGTGCCAGCAGCCTAAACACCGTCGGCGGGGAGCTGTTTTTT
many,TRBV5-1,TRBJ1-1,.,CASSLGDGAVGKAFF,TGCGCCAGCAGCCTGGGGGATGGGGCAGTTGGAAAAGCTTTCTTT
once,TRBV7-9,TRBJ1-1,.,CASSAPGVGNTEAFF,TGTGCCAGCAGCGCCCCAGGGGTGGGGAACACTGAAGCTTTCTTT
many,TRBV7-3,TRBJ1-6,.,CASSPGTNNSPLHF,TGTGCCAGCAGCCCCGGGACAAATAATTCACCCCTCCACTTT
many,TRBV10-3,TRBJ2-7,TRBD2,CAISESGTSGTEQYF,TGTGCCATCAGTGAGTCCGGAACTAGCGGGACCGAGCAGTACTTC
many,TRBV7-2,TRBJ1-6,TRBD1,CASSSWGTGGYNSPLHF,TGTGCCAGCAGCTCCTGGGGGACAGGGGGTTATAATTCACCCCTCCACTTT
many,TRBV7-8,TRBJ1-5,.,CASSSSGGGDQPQHF,TGTGCCAGCAGCTCTAGCGGGGGTGGCGATCAGCCCCAGCATTTT
many,TRBV3-1,TRBJ2-2,.,CASTLRSGTSTGELFF,TGTGCCAGCACCCTGAGATCCGGGACATCCACCGGGGAGCTGTTTTTT
many,TRBV28,TRBJ2-4,.,CASNGHSLAKNIQYF,TGTGCCAGCAATGGGCATTCCTTAGCCAAAAACATTCAGTACTTC
many,TRBV7-2,TRBJ2-1,TRBD1,CASSLGTGEDEQFF,TGTGCCAGCAGCTTAGGGACAGGGGAAGACGAGCAGTTCTTC
few,TRBV20-1,TRBJ2-2,TRBD1,CSAHRGRGTGELFF,TGCAGTGCCCACAGGGGCCGGGGCACCGGGGAGCTGTTTTTT
many,TRBV12-3/TRBV12-4,TRBJ2-1,.,CASRGRGHNEQFF,TGTGCCAGCAGAGGACGGGGCCACAATGAGCAGTTCTTC
many,TRBV6-2/TRBV6-3,TRBJ2-1,.,CASRGRITYNEQFF,TGTGCCAGTAGAGGCAGGATTACCTACAATGAGCAGTTCTTC
many,TRBV11-2,TRBJ1-6,.,CASSLGVFYNSPLHF,TGTGCCAGCAGCTTAGGGGTCTTCTATAATTCACCCCTCCACTTT
many,TRBV6-6,TRBJ1-1,.,CASSSQGNTEAFF,TGTGCCAGCAGTTCACAGGGGAACACTGAAGCTTTCTTT
.,TRBV12-3/TRBV12-4,TRBJ2-7,TRBD2,CAICLISGGDSSYEQYF,TGTGCCATCTGTTTAATCAGCGGGGGCGACAGCTCCTACGAGCAGTACTTC